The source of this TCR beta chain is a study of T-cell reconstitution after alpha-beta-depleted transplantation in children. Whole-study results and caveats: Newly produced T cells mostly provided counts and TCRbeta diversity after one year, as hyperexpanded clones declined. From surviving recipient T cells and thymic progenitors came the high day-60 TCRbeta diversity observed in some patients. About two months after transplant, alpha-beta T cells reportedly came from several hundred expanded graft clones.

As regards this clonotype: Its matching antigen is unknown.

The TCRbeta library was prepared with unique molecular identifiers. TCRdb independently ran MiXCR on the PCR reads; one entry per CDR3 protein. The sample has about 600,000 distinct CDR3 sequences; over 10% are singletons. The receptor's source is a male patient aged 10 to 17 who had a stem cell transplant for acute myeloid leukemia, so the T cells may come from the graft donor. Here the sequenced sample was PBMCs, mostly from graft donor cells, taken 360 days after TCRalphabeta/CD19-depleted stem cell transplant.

The CDR3 DNA sequence: TGTGCCAGCAGTTTAGGAGGGGGAGGTGAAAACATTCAGTACTTC. Protein sequence: CASSLGGGGENIQYF. The chain has TRBV12-3 or TRBV12-4 and TRBJ2-4; perhaps D is TRBD1 or TRBD2 (6 bases each). The V gene lost 1 base and the J gene lost 5 bases, with 12 bases spanning the gap. The CDR3 length is 15 residues.